One and the same sample provided the 24 T cell receptor beta chains below, sequenced in a study of blood T cell repertoires in COVID-19. Repertoires were generated with immunoSEQ multiplex PCR, while TCRdb's copy carries only in-frame clones and drops some. The table has 250,000 to 300,000 clones, about 80% seen once. Specimen: peripheral blood. Receptors were obtained from a woman aged 80 or older with acute or convalescent COVID-19.

The chain employs TRBV2 and TRBJ2-5; 8 nucleotides agree with TRBD2. In germline, CDR1 is SNHLY, CDR2 FYNNEI. CDR3 size: 13 residues. Trimming removed 8 bases from V and 4 bases from J; junction bases left unmatched: 6. CDR3 in DNA: TGTGCCAGCGCCCCGGGAGGGGGAGAGACCCAGTACTTC. This encodes CASAPGGGETQYF.

The chain combines TRBV19 with TRBJ1-2; 9 bases line up with TRBD1. V trimming: 4 bases; J trimming: 7 bases; junction bases outside the gene matches: 13. The CDR3 length is 16 residues. The germline V gene has CDR1 LNHDA and CDR2 SQIVND (reference sequence). CDR3 nucleotides: TGTGCCAGTAGTAGGGAATACGGGACAGGGCATAGTGGCTACACCTTC. Its protein product is CASSREYGTGHSGYTF. Drawing the rest from reference TRBV19 and TRBJ1-2, the complete variable domain is DGGITQSPKYLFRKEGQNVTLSCEQNLNHDAMYWYRQDPGQGLRLIYYSQIVNDFQKGDIAEGYSVSREKKESFPLTVTSAQKNPTAFYLCASSREYGTGHSGYTFGSGTRLTVV.

This clone came up once. V gene TRBV5-6 combines with J gene TRBJ1-1, with 7 positions matching TRBD1. The CDR3 consists of 13 residues. In germline, CDR1 is SGHDT, CDR2 YYEEEE. Trimming cost V 3 bases and J 9 bases; bases outside gene matches: 8. The CDR3 reads CASSSRGERKAFF. In DNA, the CDR3 is TGTGCCAGCAGCTCCAGGGGGGAGCGGAAAGCTTTCTTT.

This chain connects TRBV9 to TRBJ1-1; D unresolved. CDR3 length equals 17 residues. CDR1 is SGDLS, CDR2 YYNGEE, per germline. The V end lost 0 bases, the J end lost 1 base, and 16 bases lay between the germline ends. The CDR3 loop is CASSVAAIFPGNTEAFF. The CDR3 DNA reads TGTGCCAGCAGCGTAGCGGCTATCTTCCCGGGGAACACTGAAGCTTTCTTT.

The chain recombines TRBV5-1 with TRBJ1-4; 9 bases line up with TRBD1. This CDR3 is 14 amino acids long. Trimming cost V 4 bases and J 5 bases; bases outside gene matches: 3. From germline, CDR1 is SGHRS and CDR2 YFSETQ. In DNA, the CDR3 is TGCGCCAGCAGCCCCGGACAGGGGAATGAAAAACTGTTTTTT. This gives the protein CASSPGQGNEKLFF.

This sequence joins TRBV11-2 and TRBJ2-2, with TRBD2 identical over 11 bases. Trimming cost V 1 base and J 3 bases; bases outside gene matches: 7. The germline V gene encodes CDR1 SGHAT and CDR2 FQNNGV. The CDR3 totals 18 residues. CDR3 DNA sequence: TGTGCCAGCAGCTTAGGGCTAGCGGGGGGCCTATACACCGGGGAGCTGTTTTTT. Translating gives CASSLGLAGGLYTGELFF.

The chain employs TRBV10-1 and TRBJ2-1; maybe TRBD2 (5 bases). Between the trimmed V and J ends, which lost 0 bases and 10 bases, there was a span of 10 bases. The germline V gene has CDR1 WNHNN and CDR2 SYGVQD (reference sequence). This CDR3 contains 13 residues. The CDR3 loop reads CASSESTRLEQFF. CDR3 sequence (DNA): TGCGCCAGCAGTGAGTCGACTCGACTAGAGCAGTTCTTC.

In its sample, this clone was seen a few times. Additional DNA sequences in this sample encode the identical CDR3. This chain uses TRBV3-1 (or the pseudogene TRBV3-2) with TRBJ2-3; 8 bases align to TRBD2. J lost 2 bases, V lost 3 bases, and 7 bases had no gene match. This CDR3 has 16 amino acids. The germline V gene has CDR1 LGHDT and CDR2 YNNKEL (reference sequence). The CDR3 is CASSQGLAGNTDTQYF. DNA of the CDR3: TGTGCCAGCAGCCAGGGGTTAGCGGGAAACACAGATACGCAGTATTTT.

This CDR3 is CASSMGGALGTEAFF. The CDR3 DNA is TGTGCCAGTAGTATGGGAGGGGCGTTGGGCACTGAAGCTTTCTTT. This chain uses TRBV19 with TRBJ1-1, with a weak D call TRBD1 (5 bases). The CDR3 has 15 residues. Germline-derived CDR1 and CDR2 are LNHDA and SQIVND (reference sequence). V was pared by 3 bases and J by 4 bases, with 15 bases between.

This clone showed up many times. This CDR3 is also generated by other DNA sequences in the sample. The chain joins TRBV3-1 (or the pseudogene TRBV3-2) to TRBJ1-2, with D tentatively TRBD1 (6 bases). The V gene lost 4 bases and the J gene lost 4 bases, with 10 bases spanning the gap. Germline loops: CDR1 LGHDT, CDR2 YNNKEL (reference sequence). The length of the CDR3 is 13 residues. The CDR3 DNA follows: TGTGCCAGCAGCCTACAGGGAGTCTATGGCTACACCTTC. This encodes CASSLQGVYGYTF.

This clone was observed a few times. The V gene is TRBV19, the J gene TRBJ2-2; 10 bases match TRBD2. Germline CDR1 LNHDA, CDR2 SQIVND (reference sequence). J lost 2 bases, V lost 4 bases, and 4 bases had no gene match. The CDR3 totals 16 residues. The CDR3 protein is CASSRASGSNTGELFF. CDR3 bases: TGTGCCAGTAGTAGGGCTAGCGGGAGTAACACCGGGGAGCTGTTTTTT.

The chain employs TRBV7-8 and TRBJ1-1; D gene unclear. The germline gives CDR1 SGHVS, CDR2 FQNEAQ. CDR3 length equals 16 residues. V was trimmed by 5 bases and J by 1 base, leaving 17 bases between them. CDR3 nucleotide sequence: TGTGCCAGCAGCCCGCGACGACGGGAATCGAACACTGAAGCTTTCTTT. It is translated as CASSPRRRESNTEAFF.

The chain employs TRBV7-2 and TRBJ1-2; tentatively, D is TRBD1 (5 bases). The CDR3 has 14 amino acids. Per germline, CDR1 SGHTA and CDR2 FQGNSA. V was shortened by 3 bases and J by 4 bases, with 12 bases between the two germline ends. The CDR3 bases are TGTGCCAGCAGCTTGTATCCGGGGGTCTATGGCTACACCTTC. It yields the protein CASSLYPGVYGYTF. The variable domain in full, completed from reference TRBV7-2 and TRBJ1-2, reads GAGVSQSPSNKVTEKGKDVELRCDPISGHTALYWYRQSLGQGLEFLIYFQGNSAPDKSGLPSDRFSAERTGGSVSTLTIQRTQQEDSAVYLCASSLYPGVYGYTFGSGTRLTVV.

There are a few counts of this clone. The chain is built from TRBV5-1 and TRBJ2-2; D ambiguous. CDR3 length: 14 residues. The ends were cut back, 1 base at V and 1 base at J, with 5 bases in the middle. Germline V lookup: CDR1 SGHRS, CDR2 YFSETQ. CDR3 protein: CASSLFLNTGELFF. The CDR3 DNA is TGCGCCAGCAGCTTGTTTCTGAACACCGGGGAGCTGTTTTTT.

This clone was seen more than once but under ten times. The chain recombines TRBV5-8 with TRBJ2-3, with TRBD1 matching 10 bases. CDR1 SGHTS and CDR2 YDEGEE come from the germline V gene. The CDR3 is made up of 13 amino acids. V dropped 9 bases and J dropped 2; count of bases not matched to a gene: 3. This chain's CDR3 is CATGTGDTDTQYF. CDR3 sequence (DNA): TGTGCCACCGGGACAGGGGACACAGATACGCAGTATTTT.

In this sample, this clone turned up a few times. This sequence joins TRBV19 and TRBJ2-5; possible D gene TRBD1, 6 bases. Trimming cost V 4 bases and J 10 bases, with 19 bases left between them. Germline values: CDR1 LNHDA, CDR2 SQIVND (reference sequence). The CDR3 consists of 14 residues. CDR3 sequence (DNA): TGTGCCAGTAGTACGCTTTGGGGGCCCGAGGACCAGTACTTC. Protein sequence: CASSTLWGPEDQYF.

About this clone: Other DNA sequences in the same sample also yield this CDR3. CDR3 sequence: CASSQVLGGGGDGGGYTF. In DNA form, the CDR3 reads TGCGCCAGCAGCCAAGTTTTAGGCGGGGGCGGCGACGGGGGAGGCTACACCTTC. This sequence joins TRBV4-1 and TRBJ1-2, with D maybe TRBD1 (6 bases). Germline CDR1 MGHRA, CDR2 YSYEKL. V lost 1 base and J 8 bases, leaving 26 bases between the germline ends. The CDR3 length is 18 residues.

The chain carries TRBV5-8 and TRBJ1-2, with no clear D. The CDR3 covers 13 residues. V was shortened by 4 bases and J by 3 bases, with 10 bases between the two germline ends. CDR1 and CDR2 from the germline V gene are SGHTS and YDEGEE. The CDR3 DNA is TGTGCCAGCAGCGAACCTACAGACTATGGCTACACCTTC. This sequence encodes CASSEPTDYGYTF.

In its sample, this clone was seen many times. The chain links TRBV11-2 to TRBJ2-3; D perhaps matches TRBD2 (6 bases). There are 18 residues in the CDR3. Germline V gene lookup returns CDR1 SGHAT and CDR2 FQNNGV. V shed 4 bases and J shed 2 bases, with 22 bases lying between them. The CDR3 nucleotides are TGTGCCAGCAGCTCTAGGTGGGTAGCGGTTCTACCCACAGATACGCAGTATTTT. This sequence encodes CASSSRWVAVLPTDTQYF.

This clone was recorded a few times. This rearrangement joins TRBV10-2 to TRBJ2-1, with D tentatively TRBD2 (5 bases). The CDR3 contains 14 residues. V was shortened by 8 bases and J by 3 bases, with 14 bases between the two germline ends. From germline, CDR1 is WSHSY and CDR2 SAAADI. In nucleotides, the CDR3 is TGCGCCAGCGCTTTACTAGGTAGCTACAATGAGCAGTTCTTC. It translates to CASALLGSYNEQFF.

DNA for the CDR3: TGTGCCAGTAGTATTAAGTCGGGAGGGCCTAGGCAGTTCTTC. Its translation: CASSIKSGGPRQFF. This rearrangement joins TRBV19 to TRBJ2-1, with 8 bases matching TRBD2. CDR1 and CDR2 (germline): LNHDA, SQIVND (reference sequence). Unmatched junction bases numbered 10, after V lost 3 bases and J lost 12 bases. The CDR3 runs to 14 residues.

The chain has TRBV6-5 and TRBJ1-4; D perhaps matches TRBD1 (5 bases). V was shortened by 0 bases and J by 6 bases, with 14 bases between the two germline ends. The germline V gene has CDR1 MNHEY and CDR2 SVGAGI. The CDR3 is 16 residues long. The CDR3 region is CASSYSWGVGDEKLFF. DNA for the CDR3: TGTGCCAGCAGTTACTCTTGGGGGGTAGGTGATGAAAAACTGTTTTTT.

This clone has just one count. This chain connects TRBV11-3 to TRBJ2-3; weak D call: TRBD2 (7 bases). The ends were cut back, 4 bases at V and 2 bases at J, with 16 bases in the middle. This CDR3 spans 16 amino acids. Germline V gene data show CDR1 as SGHNT and CDR2 as YENEEA. CDR3 sequence reads: CASSSEGGGITDTQYF. In DNA form, the CDR3 reads TGTGCCAGCAGCTCAGAAGGGGGGGGGATCACAGATACGCAGTATTTT.

The rearrangement uses TRBV3-1 (or the pseudogene TRBV3-2) and TRBJ2-1, with TRBD2 identical over 11 bases. The CDR3 is 15 amino acids. CDR1 is LGHDT, CDR2 YNNKEL, per germline (reference sequence). The V and J ends lost 6 bases and 4 bases, in that order; junction bases with no gene match: 5. CDR3 in DNA: TGTGCCAGCAGTTCTAGCGGGAGGAGGTACAATGAGCAGTTCTTC. It codes for CASSSSGRRYNEQFF.